Listed here are 26 T cell receptor beta chains from one sample, sequenced in a study of blood T cell repertoires in COVID-19. The table came from immunoSEQ multiplex PCR; TCRdb's copy has only in-frame clones and leaves some out. The data hold 150,000 or so clones, with about 90% observed a single time. Material: PBMCs or T cells enriched from blood (not recorded which). These receptors all stem from a human donor with acute COVID-19. The donor label of this sample is uncertain.

This clone appeared a single time. The chain uses TRBV2 and TRBJ2-5, with TRBD2 matching 12 bases. The CDR3 is 17 residues long. Germline V CDR1 and CDR2: SNHLY, FYNNEI. J lost 4 bases, V lost 3 bases, and 9 bases had no gene match. The CDR3 bases are TGTGCCAGCAGTGACCTGGGGACTAGCGGGCAAGGAGAGACCCAGTACTTC. Translation: CASSDLGTSGQGETQYF.

This sequence joins TRBV19 and TRBJ2-7, with TRBD2 matching 10 bases. V dropped 3 bases and J dropped 4; count of bases not matched to a gene: 6. The germline V gene has CDR1 LNHDA and CDR2 SQIVND (reference sequence). There are 15 residues in the CDR3. The CDR3 region has the DNA TGTGCCAGTAGTATGGAGCGGGGGGGCCCTTACGAGCAGTACTTC. Its translation: CASSMERGGPYEQYF.

The rearrangement uses TRBV28 and TRBJ1-4; 10 bases line up with TRBD1. This CDR3 region has 13 residues. Germline assignment: CDR1 MDHEN and CDR2 SYDVKM. V lost 11 bases and J lost 7; bases outside the gene matches: 7. CDR3 nucleotide sequence: TGTGCCGTCCGACAGGGGGCGAGTGAAAAACTGTTTTTT. Its translation: CAVRQGASEKLFF. The full variable domain, with the rest looked up from reference TRBV28 and TRBJ1-4, is DVKVTQSSRYLVKRTGEKVFLECVQDMDHENMFWYRQDPGLGLRLIYFSYDVKMKEKGDIPEGYSVSREKKERFSLILESASTNQTSMYLCAVRQGASEKLFFGSGTQLSVL.

This clone was seen once. The CDR3 is CASSLGEERLQYF. The CDR3 DNA follows: TGTGCCAGCAGCTTAGGGGAAGAGCGGTTGCAGTATTTT. The chain employs TRBV11-3 and TRBJ2-3; D is possibly TRBD2 (5 bases). The V gene lost 1 base and the J gene lost 11 bases, with 13 bases spanning the gap. There are 13 residues in the CDR3. Germline CDR1 and CDR2: SGHNT and YENEEA.

The chain joins TRBV5-5 to TRBJ1-4; TRBD1 matches at 8 bases. Germline V gene data show CDR1 as SGHKS and CDR2 as YYEKEE (reference sequence). The CDR3 is 13 residues long. V trimming: 4 bases; J trimming: 7 bases; junction bases outside the gene matches: 3. CDR3 protein: CASSQGQVEKLFF. The CDR3 DNA reads as TGTGCCAGCAGCCAGGGACAGGTTGAAAAACTGTTTTTT.

This clone is a singleton in its sample. The chain carries TRBV7-2 and TRBJ2-7, with 7 nucleotides matching TRBD1. V was pared by 1 base and J by 4 bases, with 4 bases of the junction left unmatched. The CDR3 contains 14 residues. CDR1 SGHTA and CDR2 FQGNSA come from the germline V gene. The CDR3 nucleotides are TGTGCCAGCAGCTTAGGACAGGGATTGTACGAGCAGTACTTC. The encoded protein is CASSLGQGLYEQYF. Variable domain in full (rest from reference TRBV7-2 and TRBJ2-7): GAGVSQSPSNKVTEKGKDVELRCDPISGHTALYWYRQSLGQGLEFLIYFQGNSAPDKSGLPSDRFSAERTGGSVSTLTIQRTQQEDSAVYLCASSLGQGLYEQYFGPGTRLTVT.

The chain couples TRBV4-1 to TRBJ1-5; TRBD1 matches 9 bases. This CDR3 has 17 residues. V lost 1 base, J lost 4 bases, and 8 bases stayed unmatched. Germline V gene lookup returns CDR1 MGHRA and CDR2 YSYEKL. CDR3 bases: TGCGCCAGCAGCCAAGGGCCACCCGGGACAGGGAATCAGCCCCAGCATTTT. This codes for CASSQGPPGTGNQPQHF.

CDR3 DNA: TGTGCCATCAGTGAGGGAGGCGTGGAGACCCAGTACTTC. This sequence encodes CAISEGGVETQYF. This rearrangement joins TRBV10-3 to TRBJ2-5; a weak D match, TRBD2 (5 bases). Trimming removed 2 bases at V and 5 bases at J, with 9 bases between. This CDR3 is 13 amino acids long. Germline CDR1 ENHRY, CDR2 SYGVKD.

This sequence joins TRBV4-2 and TRBJ2-3; 16 bases map to TRBD2. Looked up from germline, CDR1 is LGHNA and CDR2 is YNFKEQ. The CDR3 covers 22 residues. With 2 bases clipped from V and 2 bases from J, the junction kept 16 bases outside the gene matches. The CDR3 DNA reads TGTGCCAGCAGCCAACCTACCCCGGGACTAGCGGGGGGGCCGGGGAACACAGATACGCAGTATTTT. Residues: CASSQPTPGLAGGPGNTDTQYF.

Comment on this clone: At one boundary the junction diverges from the germline segment, which might be a read error. The chain couples TRBV6-4 to TRBJ2-1, with 14 positions matching TRBD2. CDR3 length equals 15 residues. Germline CDR1 reads MRHNA; CDR2 reads SNTAGT. The CDR3 DNA reads as TGTGCCGGCAGTGAGACTAGCGGGGGGGCCAATGAGCAGTTCTTC. Protein: CAGSETSGGANEQFF.

This clone was picked up one time. V usage is TRBV5-1 and J usage is TRBJ2-1, with 9 bases that match TRBD1. Trimming removed 9 bases from V and 5 bases from J; junction bases left unmatched: 6. The CDR3 covers 13 residues. The germline gives CDR1 SGHRS, CDR2 YFSETQ. CDR3 loop: CATRDRDHNEQFF. The CDR3 DNA follows: TGCGCCACCAGGGACAGGGACCACAATGAGCAGTTCTTC. The whole variable domain, filled in from reference TRBV5-1 and TRBJ2-1, reads KAGVTQTPRYLIKTRGQQVTLSCSPISGHRSVSWYQQTPGQGLQFLFEYFSETQRNKGNFPGRFSGRQFSNSRSEMNVSTLELGDSALYLCATRDRDHNEQFFGPGTRLTVL.

This chain links TRBV7-2 with TRBJ2-5, with a tentative D call TRBD2 (5 bases). V lost 4 bases to trimming and J lost 4 bases, with 10 bases between them. Germline V gene lookup returns CDR1 SGHTA and CDR2 FQGNSA. The CDR3 covers 13 residues. CDR3 sequence: CASSSGLTETQYF. Here the CDR3 DNA reads TGTGCCAGCAGCTCCGGACTGACAGAGACCCAGTACTTC.

This chain links TRBV15 with TRBJ2-2; a possible D gene is TRBD2 (6 bases). V shed 6 bases and J shed 3 bases, with 14 bases lying between them. The V gene's germline CDR1 is LNHNV and CDR2 YYDKDF (reference sequence). This CDR3 is built from 15 residues. CDR3 nucleotide sequence: TGTGCCACCAGAATGACTAGACTTGACACCGGGGAGCTGTTTTTT. Its protein is CATRMTRLDTGELFF.

The chain links TRBV7-2 to TRBJ1-2, with TRBD1 identical over 7 bases. Germline CDR1 is SGHTA and CDR2 is FQGNSA. The length of the CDR3 is 16 residues. V was pared by 3 bases and J by 4 bases, with 11 bases of the junction left unmatched. DNA for the CDR3: TGTGCCAGCAGCTTGGCCGACAGGGCCCGAGTCTATGGCTACACCTTC. Its translation: CASSLADRARVYGYTF.

CDR3 coding DNA: TGTGCCAGCAGCGTAGCTCCGGGATCTTCATCTGGAAACACCATATATTTT. Its translation: CASSVAPGSSSGNTIYF. This chain uses TRBV9 with TRBJ1-3; D unresolved. The germline V and J ends were trimmed by 0 bases and 1 base, with 14 bases remaining between them. Germline assignment: CDR1 SGDLS and CDR2 YYNGEE. The CDR3 contains 17 residues.

This chain uses TRBV6-5 with TRBJ2-3, with D perhaps matching TRBD2 (7 bases). Per the germline V gene, CDR1 is MNHEY and CDR2 is SVGAGI. V dropped 11 bases and J dropped 5 bases, with 14 bases sitting between them. The CDR3 consists of 12 residues. This CDR3 is CAAKRGGDTQYF. In DNA form, the CDR3 reads TGTGCCGCAAAAAGGGGGGGAGATACGCAGTATTTT.

V is TRBV5-1 and J is TRBJ2-3; D possibly corresponds to TRBD1 (6 bases). CDR3 size: 14 residues. Germline V gene data show CDR1 as SGHRS and CDR2 as YFSETQ. Trimming removed 4 bases at V and 4 bases at J, with 13 bases between. CDR3 loop: CASSETGGPDTQYF. The CDR3 bases are TGCGCCAGCAGCGAGACAGGAGGTCCAGATACGCAGTATTTT.

V is TRBV27 and J is TRBJ1-2; D might be TRBD1 (5 bases). Germline V gives CDR1 MNHEY, CDR2 SMNVEV (reference sequence). V lost 3 bases and J 5 bases, leaving 13 bases between the germline ends. This CDR3 has 14 residues. In nucleotides, the CDR3 is TGTGCCAGCAGTTTGGGGGAGGGCCAGTATGGCTACACCTTC. Amino acid sequence: CASSLGEGQYGYTF.

The genes are TRBV4-3 and TRBJ2-7, with 8 bases that match TRBD1. The CDR3 is 15 amino acids. From germline, CDR1 is LGHNA and CDR2 YSLEER. Trimming took 8 bases from V and 4 from J; bases not matched to a gene: 13. CDR3 protein: CASSSSGTGGYEQYF. CDR3 nucleotides: TGCGCCAGCTCTAGCTCCGGGACAGGAGGTTACGAGCAGTACTTC.

This sequence joins TRBV7-2 and TRBJ1-4; TRBD1 agrees at 11 bases. This CDR3 is 15 amino acids long. The germline CDR1 and CDR2 sequences are SGHTA and FQGNSA. The junction had 2 bases not matched to a gene; V was cut back by 1 base and J by 7 bases. The CDR3 bases are TGTGCCAGCAGCTTAGGGGGACAGGGGGTTGAAAAACTGTTTTTT. Translated: CASSLGGQGVEKLFF.

The sample holds one count of this clone. This chain connects TRBV19 to TRBJ1-2, with 8 bases that match TRBD1. Trimming took 5 bases from V and 5 from J; bases not matched to a gene: 10. The CDR3 spans 15 residues. The V gene's germline CDR1 is LNHDA and CDR2 SQIVND (reference sequence). CDR3 amino acids: CASSAGGAVAYGYTF. DNA for the CDR3: TGTGCCAGTAGTGCAGGGGGCGCGGTAGCATATGGCTACACCTTC.

The chain is built from TRBV19 and TRBJ1-3, with TRBD1 identical over 9 bases. The CDR3 spans 16 residues. J gave up 7 bases and V 2 bases, and 9 bases lay outside the gene matches. Germline V gene lookup returns CDR1 LNHDA and CDR2 SQIVND (reference sequence). This CDR3 reads CASSIPGDRERNTIYF. Here the CDR3 DNA reads TGTGCCAGTAGTATACCTGGGGACAGGGAGAGGAACACCATATATTTT.

The chain has TRBV4-3 and TRBJ2-7, with 7 bases that match TRBD1. V trimming: 1 base; J trimming: 6 bases; junction bases outside the gene matches: 9. The CDR3 extends over 15 amino acids. The germline V gene has CDR1 LGHNA and CDR2 YSLEER. CDR3 sequence: CASSQVEGAPGEQYF. DNA of the CDR3: TGCGCCAGCAGCCAAGTTGAGGGGGCGCCTGGCGAGCAGTACTTC.

The rearrangement joins TRBV7-2 to TRBJ1-6; 7 nucleotides agree with TRBD1. Germline CDR1 and CDR2: SGHTA and FQGNSA. The CDR3 consists of 14 residues. Trimming took 5 bases from V and 7 from J; bases not matched to a gene: 5. The CDR3 nucleotides are TGTGCCAGCAGCCTCCGACAGGGCAATTCACCCCTCCACTTT. It encodes CASSLRQGNSPLHF.

This clone was picked up one time. The chain carries TRBV5-5 and TRBJ2-7; weak D call: TRBD2 (5 bases). Deletions cut 4 bases from V and 6 bases from J, with 11 bases between. Germline V gene data show CDR1 as SGHKS and CDR2 as YYEKEE (reference sequence). This CDR3 has 12 amino acids. The chain's CDR3 is CASSPRGSEQYF. In DNA form, the CDR3 reads TGTGCCAGCAGCCCTCGAGGGTCCGAGCAGTACTTC.

V and J are TRBV28 and TRBJ1-1; D is possibly TRBD1 (6 bases). Germline assignment: CDR1 MDHEN and CDR2 SYDVKM. V lost 6 bases, J lost 5 bases, and 25 bases lay in between. The CDR3 contains 17 residues. CDR3 residues: CASRPLPGQGLGTEAFF. CDR3 nucleotides: TGTGCCAGCAGGCCTCTCCCGGGGCAGGGGTTGGGAACTGAAGCTTTCTTT.